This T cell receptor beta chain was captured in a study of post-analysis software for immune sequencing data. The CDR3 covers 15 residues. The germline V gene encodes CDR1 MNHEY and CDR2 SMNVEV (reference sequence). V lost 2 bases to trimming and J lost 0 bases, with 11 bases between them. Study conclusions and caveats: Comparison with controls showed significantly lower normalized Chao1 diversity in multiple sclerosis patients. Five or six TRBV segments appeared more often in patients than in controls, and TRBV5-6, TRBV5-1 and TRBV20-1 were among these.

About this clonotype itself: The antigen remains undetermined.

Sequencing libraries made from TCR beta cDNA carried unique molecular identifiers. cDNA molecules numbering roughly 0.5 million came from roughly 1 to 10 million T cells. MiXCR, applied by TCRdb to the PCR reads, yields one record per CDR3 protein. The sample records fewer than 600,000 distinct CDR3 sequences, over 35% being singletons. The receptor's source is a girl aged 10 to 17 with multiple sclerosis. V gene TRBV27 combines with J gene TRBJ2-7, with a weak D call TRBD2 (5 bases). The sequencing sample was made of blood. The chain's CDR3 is CASSLRGPRSYEQYF. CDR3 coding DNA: TGTGCCAGCAGTTTACGCGGGCCACGCTCCTACGAGCAGTACTTC.